This T cell receptor (beta chain) was retrieved from a study of shared clonotypes between healthy human individuals. Study at large: For every donor, three CD4 naive, three CD4 memory, two CD8 naive and one CD8 memory plates were used.

Turning to this clone: Other DNA sequences from this sample encode an identical CDR3 as well.

CD4+ cells underwent separation, giving CD45RA+ naive and CD45RA-negative memory subsets. The V and J ends lost 6 bases and 4 bases respectively, with 6 bases between them. From germline, CDR1 is SEHNR and CDR2 FQNEAQ (reference sequence). The CDR3 loop spans 12 amino acids. Some clones are missing from TCRdb's copy, which holds only in-frame ones; the method was immunoSEQ multiplex PCR. Found here are approximately 2.4 million clones, approximately 95% of them singletons; the top ten hold roughly 0.13%. This chain joins TRBV7-9 and TRBJ2-2; D remains ambiguous. The sample consisted of naive CD4+ T cells sorted from blood. Subset denoted: CD45RA+ positively selected. This clonotype was obtained from a man younger than 35 in good health. The CDR3: CASSFSTGELFF. DNA for the CDR3: TGTGCCAGCAGTTTTAGCACCGGGGAGCTGTTTTTT.